Shown below are 17 T cell receptor beta chains from a single sample sequenced in a study of Ad26.COV2.S vaccination and SARS-CoV-2 variants (dated by TCRdb to the early 2020s). Library preparation employed the immunoSEQ multiplex PCR assay. TCRdb took this table from immuneACCESS and kept in-frame rearrangements with V and J called. Such tables lack part of the clones; where checked against another copy, unresolved V genes explain under half of the gap, and the rest is unexplained. For this sample there are approximately 150,000 clones; 86% appear just once. The top ten clonotypes cover 5% of the sample. Read against the paper, the sample's time point label means: individuals recovered from natural SARS-CoV-2 infection. The starting material was peripheral blood, obtained after recovery from COVID-19. The origin of the receptors is a human donor who had recovered from COVID-19.

The chain has TRBV5-1 and TRBJ1-2; TRBD1 matches 12 bases. Germline-derived CDR1 and CDR2 are SGHRS and YFSETQ. The CDR3 extends over 14 amino acids. With 3 bases clipped from V and 4 bases from J, the junction kept 1 base outside the gene matches. The CDR3 DNA is TGCGCCAGCAGCTGGGGACAGGGGGCCTATGGCTACACCTTC. This sequence encodes CASSWGQGAYGYTF.

The CDR3 reads CASSLGTGGKSYNEQFF. CDR3 sequence (DNA): TGTGCCAGCAGCCTAGGGACAGGTGGAAAATCCTACAATGAGCAGTTCTTC. This chain joins TRBV7-9 and TRBJ2-1; TRBD1 matches 8 bases. This CDR3 is built from 17 residues. The V segment lost 5 bases and the J segment 1 base; nucleotides outside the gene matches: 10. Germline-derived CDR1 and CDR2 are SEHNR and FQNEAQ (reference sequence).

This clone has a handful of counts. The V and J genes are TRBV4-3 and TRBJ1-3; D is unresolved. The V gene's germline CDR1 is LGHNA and CDR2 YSLEER. This CDR3 comprises 13 residues. V was cut by 5 bases and J by 5 bases, with 10 bases left in between. The CDR3 nucleotides read TGCGCCAGCAGCTTAGACGGGAGAAACACCATATATTTT. Residues: CASSLDGRNTIYF.

The chain joins TRBV6-6 to TRBJ1-1; D is unclear. The germline V gene has CDR1 MNHNY and CDR2 SVGAGI (reference sequence). The V end was cut by 6 bases, the J end by 0 bases, with 11 bases between. CDR3 length equals 14 residues. The CDR3 DNA is TGTGCCAGCAGCCCCCCCAGTTTGAACACTGAAGCTTTCTTT. Its protein is CASSPPSLNTEAFF.

The gene calls are TRBV12-5 and TRBJ2-3; no definite D call. Trimming removed 7 bases at V and 9 bases at J, with 8 bases between. CDR1 is LGHNT, CDR2 FRNRAP, per germline. The CDR3 is 10 amino acids. CDR3 bases: TGTGCTAGTGCTACCACCACGCAGTATTTT. Its protein product is CASATTTQYF. The full variable domain, completed using reference TRBV12-5 and TRBJ2-3, is DARVTQTPRHKVTEMGQEVTMRCQPILGHNTVFWYRQTMMQGLELLAYFRNRAPLDDSGMPKDRFSAEMPDATLATLKIQPSEPRDSAVYFCASATTTQYFGPGTRLTVL.

Only one count was recorded for this clone. The V gene is TRBV5-5, the J gene TRBJ1-2, with D maybe TRBD1 (5 bases). Germline CDR1 reads SGHKS; CDR2 reads YYEKEE (reference sequence). The CDR3 has 12 amino acids. Trimming stripped 1 base from V and 8 bases from J, with 9 bases between. CDR3 sequence reads: CASSLTGGGYTF. The CDR3 DNA reads as TGTGCCAGCAGCTTGACAGGTGGCGGCTACACCTTC.

This sequence joins TRBV27 and TRBJ1-6; D not certain. The germline V and J ends were trimmed by 4 bases and 8 bases, with 12 bases remaining between them. There are 14 residues in the CDR3. Germline lookup yields CDR1 MNHEY and CDR2 SMNVEV (reference sequence). The CDR3 is CASSSPESYSPLHF. CDR3 in DNA: TGTGCCAGCAGTTCGCCAGAGAGTTATTCACCCCTCCACTTT.

The rearrangement uses TRBV21-1 and TRBJ1-5; the table's D call of TRBD1 was not tested on the DNA. TRBV21-1 is given as a pseudogene. The CDR3 totals 17 residues. The CDR3 sequence: CASSPRTGVFRNQPQHF. CDR3 sequence (DNA): TGTGCCAGCAGCCCTCGGACAGGGGTGTTTAGGAATCAGCCCCAGCATTTT.

This clone was seen a handful of times. The chain is built from TRBV25-1 and TRBJ2-3; the match to TRBD1 covers 9 bases. CDR3 size: 14 residues. Germline V CDR1 and CDR2: MGHDK, SYGVNS. With V trimmed by 5 bases and J by 6 bases, 6 bases remained unmatched. The CDR3, as DNA: TGTGCCAGCAGTACGGGACAGGGATGGGATACGCAGTATTTT. This gives the protein CASSTGQGWDTQYF.

V is TRBV27 and J is TRBJ1-5, with a weak D call TRBD1 (6 bases). The germline V gene has CDR1 MNHEY and CDR2 SMNVEV (reference sequence). This CDR3 has 16 residues. The V and J ends lost 8 bases and 2 bases respectively, with 19 bases between them. The CDR3 DNA reads TGTGCCAGCTCCTCGGGGGACCCAGGGGGCAATCAGCCCCAGCATTTT. Translated, it gives CASSSGDPGGNQPQHF.

The V and J genes are TRBV28 and TRBJ1-6; TRBD1 matches 8 bases. Losses at the gene ends were 5 bases for V and 4 bases for J; bases not matched to a gene: 10. The CDR3 totals 17 residues. Per germline, CDR1 MDHEN and CDR2 SYDVKM. CDR3: CASSPNRGEFYNSPLHF. CDR3 DNA sequence: TGTGCCAGCAGTCCGAACAGGGGGGAGTTTTATAATTCACCCCTCCACTTT.

The V gene is TRBV7-2, the J gene TRBJ2-7; the match to TRBD1 covers 8 bases. This CDR3 region has 15 residues. Germline V lookup: CDR1 SGHTA, CDR2 FQGNSA. Trimming at V came to 5 bases and at J to 6 bases, leaving 12 bases not matched to a gene. The CDR3 here is CASSLTGGYQGEQYF. CDR3 DNA sequence: TGTGCCAGCAGCCTAACAGGGGGGTATCAGGGCGAGCAGTACTTC.

The chain recombines TRBV5-1 with TRBJ2-1; D is ambiguous. Germline CDR1 and CDR2: SGHRS and YFSETQ. The CDR3 is made up of 11 amino acids. Trimming cost V 2 bases and J 9 bases, with 6 bases left between them. CDR3: CASSFDVEQFF. CDR3 nucleotides: TGCGCCAGCAGCTTTGATGTTGAGCAGTTCTTC.

The chain recombines TRBV9 with TRBJ2-1, with 13 bases aligning to TRBD2. The junction had 4 bases not matched to a gene; V was cut back by 3 bases and J by 7 bases. This CDR3 comprises 15 residues. Germline loops: CDR1 SGDLS, CDR2 YYNGEE. This chain's CDR3 is CASSATSGGVNEQFF. The CDR3 DNA is TGTGCCAGCAGCGCAACTAGCGGGGGGGTAAATGAGCAGTTCTTC.

The chain uses TRBV7-2 and TRBJ1-1; D call uncertain. With 3 bases removed from V and 1 base from J, the gap between germline ends came to 6 bases. Looked up from germline, CDR1 is SGHTA and CDR2 is FQGNSA. CDR3 length equals 13 residues. CDR3 in amino acids: CASSLLSNTEAFF. CDR3 in DNA: TGTGCCAGCAGCTTGCTGTCGAACACTGAAGCTTTCTTT.

The CDR3: CASSTRTVGTDTQYF. The CDR3 DNA reads TGTGCCAGCAGCACCCGAACGGTAGGGACAGATACGCAGTATTTT. The V gene is TRBV7-2, the J gene TRBJ2-3, with D hard to call. The CDR3 totals 15 residues. Trimming took 5 bases from V and 3 from J, leaving 15 bases between them. Germline CDR1 reads SGHTA; CDR2 reads FQGNSA.

In this sample, this clone turned up once. The V gene is TRBV18, the J gene TRBJ1-1; D gene uncertain. The CDR3 has 14 amino acids. Looked up from germline, CDR1 is KGHSH and CDR2 is LQKENI. Deletions cut 5 bases from V and 2 bases from J, with 12 bases between. CDR3 region: CASSEEVKNTEAFF. The CDR3 bases are TGTGCCAGCTCAGAGGAGGTTAAAAACACTGAAGCTTTCTTT.